This is a list of T cell receptor beta chains from one sample in a study of a mutant IDH1 vaccine in newly diagnosed glioma. The protocol was immunoSEQ multiplex PCR, while the TCRdb copy is restricted to in-frame clones and leaves out a portion. The sample includes fewer than 70,000 clones, roughly 87% seen only once; the top ten take 3.8%. These receptors have no known antigen. Sequencing used PBMCs, obtained from a glioma patient whose treatment included an IDH1 peptide vaccine. These receptor sequences come from a young man with glioma. Both conserved end residues are part of each CDR3. The order of the fields is CDR3 DNA, CDR3 protein, D gene, clone size, J gene, V gene. A D gene is named only where the DNA matches it firmly. Clone size appears in some rows only: once, few, many, or a class for an expanded clone.

TGTGCCATCAGTGAATGGGGGGCATTAGAAGCTTTCTTT,CAISEWGALEAFF,-,-,TRBJ1-1,TRBV10-3
TGTGCCAGTAGTATAGAGGCCGGGACAGGGGGTCAGCCCCAGCATTTT,CASSIEAGTGGQPQHF,TRBD1,-,TRBJ1-5,TRBV19
TGTGCCACCCGGGACACGGTGTACGAGCAGTACTTC,CATRDTVYEQYF,-,-,TRBJ2-7,TRBV19
TGTGCCAGCAGCCTCCGGAGGGGGAGGAGCTTTGCTGGGGCCAACGTCCTGACTTTC,CASSLRRGRSFAGANVLTF,-,-,TRBJ2-6,TRBV4-2
TGTGCAAGTCGCTCCAACGGCACCTTC,CASRSNGTF,-,-,TRBJ1-2,TRBV12-2
TGTGCCAGCAGCTTGGTCCCTAATAGTCAAGAGACCCAGTACTTC,CASSLVPNSQETQYF,-,-,TRBJ2-5,TRBV7-7
TGTGCCAGCAGCGCCGGGGGCAGTCGGACCGGGGAGCTGTTTTTT,CASSAGGSRTGELFF,-,-,TRBJ2-2,TRBV9
TGTGCCAGCAGGGGATTGAGCTCCTACAATGAGCAGTTCTTC,CASRGLSSYNEQFF,-,-,TRBJ2-1,TRBV13
TGCGCCAGCAGCCCCCTAGCGGGGGGAAACTACAATGAGCAGTTCTTC,CASSPLAGGNYNEQFF,TRBD2,-,TRBJ2-1,TRBV5-1
TGTGCCAGCTCACCTTCGACAACTCTTGAAGCTTTCTTT,CASSPSTTLEAFF,-,-,TRBJ1-1,TRBV18
TGTGCCAGCAGCTCCACTAGCGGGGGATACGAGCAGTACTTC,CASSSTSGGYEQYF,TRBD2,-,TRBJ2-7,TRBV7-8
TGCGCCAGCACCTCAGGGGGAGGGCACACTGAAGCTTTCTTT,CASTSGGGHTEAFF,TRBD1,-,TRBJ1-1,TRBV4-1
TGCGCCAGCAGCTTGGATATCAGATCCACCGGGGAGCTGTTTTTT,CASSLDIRSTGELFF,-,-,TRBJ2-2,TRBV5-1
TGTGCCAGCTCCCTATTATTTGGGGGACAGCATAGCTATGGCTACACCTTC,CASSLLFGGQHSYGYTF,TRBD1,-,TRBJ1-2,TRBV18
TGTGCCTGGAGTGTCTGGCAGAGCTACAATGAGCAGTTCTTC,CAWSVWQSYNEQFF,-,-,TRBJ2-1,TRBV30
TGTGCCAGCAGTTACTCGACTCGGCAGCCCCAGCATTTT,CASSYSTRQPQHF,-,-,TRBJ1-5,TRBV6-6
TGTGCCAGCAGTTACTCGGGAACAGGGGATCTGGCTGAAGCTTTCTTT,CASSYSGTGDLAEAFF,TRBD1,-,TRBJ1-1,TRBV6-5
TGTGCCAGCAGCTTGATTAGGGGGGCCAGCACAGATACGCAGTATTTT,CASSLIRGASTDTQYF,-,-,TRBJ2-3,TRBV5-5
TGTGCCAGCAGCTTGGCCGTGAGCAGGGACCAGGCGAACACTGAAGCTTTCTTT,CASSLAVSRDQANTEAFF,-,-,TRBJ1-1,TRBV5-4
TGTGCCAGCCACTCGGGGAATTCACCCCTCCACTTT,CASHSGNSPLHF,-,-,TRBJ1-6,TRBV2
TGTGCCACCTCAGGGAGGGATAACTATGGCTACACCTTC,CATSGRDNYGYTF,-,-,TRBJ1-2,TRBV19
TGTGCCAGCAGCCGCACAAAAACAGGGGACTATGGCTACACCTTC,CASSRTKTGDYGYTF,TRBD1,-,TRBJ1-2,TRBV13
TGCGCCAGCAGCGGACTAGCTGGCACAGATACGCAGTATTTT,CASSGLAGTDTQYF,TRBD2,-,TRBJ2-3,TRBV5-1
TGCGCCAGCAGCCAACGTATGGACTCCTACAATGAGCAGTTCTTC,CASSQRMDSYNEQFF,-,once,TRBJ2-1,TRBV4-1
TGTGCCAGCAGCCGCCGACATAGAGAAAAACTGTTTTTT,CASSRRHREKLFF,-,-,TRBJ1-4,TRBV27
TGTGCCAGCAGCTTAGCTCTATCTGGAAACACCATATATTTT,CASSLALSGNTIYF,-,-,TRBJ1-3,TRBV7-8
TGTGCCAGCAGCCAAGATAGATGGCGGGGGCGCCCCTTAATGTATTTT,CASSQDRWRGRPLMYF,-,-,TRBJ2-3,TRBV14